Presented here are 21 T cell receptor beta chains from one specimen sequenced in a study of CD8 T cells in Susac syndrome. Reverse transcription of about 0.5 to 1 ug RNA used random hexamers. From the immunoSEQ multiplex PCR reads, TCRdb called clonotypes with MiXCR, one entry per CDR3 protein. This table holds approximately 120,000 distinct CDR3 sequences, about nine tenths found once. The sequencing input was CD4+ T cells from PBMCs. These receptor sequences come from a human donor in good health.

The chain carries TRBV19 and TRBJ1-4; D is undetermined. CDR3 length: 13 residues. CDR1 LNHDA and CDR2 SQIVND come from the germline V gene (reference sequence). V lost 10 bases and J 8 bases, leaving 17 bases between the germline ends. As DNA, the CDR3 is TGTGCCACGGGCCTGAGGCCCTTAGAAAAACTGTTTTTT. Translating gives CATGLRPLEKLFF.

CDR3 loop: CASSLVEAPHEQFF. The CDR3 coding sequence is TGTGCCAGCAGTTTGGTGGAGGCTCCCCATGAGCAGTTCTTC. The chain carries TRBV28 and TRBJ2-1, with D maybe TRBD2 (5 bases). V was cut by 3 bases and J by 8 bases, with 14 bases left in between. CDR1 is MDHEN and CDR2 is SYDVKM in the germline V gene. The CDR3 length is 14 residues.

The chain recombines TRBV12-3 or TRBV12-4 with TRBJ2-1; D gene unclear. The CDR3 consists of 14 residues. V lost 9 bases, J lost 0 bases, and 12 bases lay in between. The CDR3 DNA reads as TGTGCCAGTGATACGACGGTCTCCTACAATGAGCAGTTCTTC. As protein: CASDTTVSYNEQFF.

V and J are TRBV27 and TRBJ1-1; D may be TRBD1 (5 bases). The CDR3 extends over 14 amino acids. The V gene lost 3 bases and the J gene lost 5 bases, with 13 bases spanning the gap. The germline gives CDR1 MNHEY, CDR2 SMNVEV (reference sequence). The CDR3 DNA reads TGTGCCAGCAGTTTCGGGGGTAAGGGGACTGAAGCTTTCTTT. Amino acid sequence: CASSFGGKGTEAFF.

This clonotype was counted a single time. The rearrangement uses TRBV6-6 and TRBJ2-1; 9 nucleotides match TRBD2. The CDR3 consists of 16 residues. After removal of 0 bases from V and 0 bases from J, the junction contained 0 bases not matched to a gene. Germline CDR1 MNHNY, CDR2 SVGAGI (reference sequence). In nucleotides, the CDR3 is TGTGCCAGCAGTTACTCGCGGGGGGGCTCCTACAATGAGCAGTTCTTC. This codes for CASSYSRGGSYNEQFF.

The J gene is TRBJ2-2, the V gene TRBV12-3 or TRBV12-4; D gene uncertain. The V gene lost 3 bases and the J gene lost 1 base, with 6 bases spanning the gap. CDR3 length: 14 residues. DNA of the CDR3: TGTGCCAGCAGTTTGAAGGGGAACACCGGGGAGCTGTTTTTT. As protein: CASSLKGNTGELFF.

The rearrangement joins TRBV5-4 to TRBJ2-2, with a tentative D call TRBD2 (5 bases). Trimming stripped 1 base from V and 2 bases from J, with 12 bases between. This CDR3 region has 16 residues. CDR1 and CDR2 from the germline V gene are SGHNT and YYREEE (reference sequence). In DNA, the CDR3 is TGTGCCAGCAGCTTGCCGCCGTCTAGCAACACCGGGGAGCTGTTTTTT. It codes for CASSLPPSSNTGELFF.

A few counts support this clonotype. The chain couples TRBV7-9 to TRBJ1-5; D is possibly TRBD1 (5 bases). Germline V gene lookup returns CDR1 SEHNR and CDR2 FQNEAQ (reference sequence). The germline V and J ends were trimmed by 5 bases and 5 bases, with 13 bases remaining between them. The CDR3 sequence is 14 residues long. The CDR3 reads CASSPPGSDQPQHF. The CDR3 DNA is TGTGCCAGCAGCCCCCCAGGGTCCGATCAGCCCCAGCATTTT. Full variable domain (rest looked up from reference TRBV7-9 and TRBJ1-5): DTGVSQNPRHKITKRGQNVTFRCDPISEHNRLYWYRQTLGQGPEFLTYFQNEAQLEKSRLLSDRFSAERPKGSFSTLEIQRTEQGDSAMYLCASSPPGSDQPQHFGDGTRLSIL.

The V gene is TRBV12-3 or TRBV12-4, the J gene TRBJ2-7, with D perhaps TRBD1 or TRBD2 (5 bases each). The CDR3 loop spans 16 amino acids. Trimming stripped 6 bases from V and 6 bases from J, with 24 bases between. CDR3 bases: TGTGCCAGCAGCCTTAGGGTGGGACCGCTCCGGGGCGAGCAGTACTTC. Translating gives CASSLRVGPLRGEQYF.

The chain employs TRBV7-2 and TRBJ2-3, with 10 bases identical to TRBD1. With V trimmed by 1 base and J by 4 bases, 2 bases remained unmatched. Germline-derived CDR1 and CDR2 are SGHTA and FQGNSA. The CDR3 contains 15 residues. CDR3 bases: TGTGCCAGCAGCTTAGGAGGACAGGGGGCAGATACGCAGTATTTT. Residues: CASSLGGQGADTQYF.

J is TRBJ2-7 and V is TRBV29-1; D possibly corresponds to TRBD1 (5 bases). CDR1 and CDR2 from the germline V gene are SQVTM and ANQGSEA. V was shortened by 2 bases and J by 5 bases, with 10 bases between the two germline ends. CDR3 size: 12 residues. CDR3 residues: CSVEKARDEQYF. For the CDR3, the DNA is TGCAGCGTTGAAAAGGCCAGGGACGAGCAGTACTTC.

Turning to this clonotype: The CDR3 end shows no conserved phenylalanine or tryptophan, and so a read error is likely. This rearrangement joins TRBV5-1 to TRBJ2-5; D is undetermined. Germline CDR1 reads SGHRS; CDR2 reads YFSETQ. The CDR3 is 14 residues long. V was cut by 4 bases and J by 2 bases, with 12 bases left in between. CDR3 nucleotides: TGCGCCAGCAGCGGTACTAAGGTACAAGAGACCCAGTACCTC. It encodes CASSGTKVQETQYL.

The genes are TRBV7-9 and TRBJ2-3; D unclear. Germline lookup yields CDR1 SEHNR and CDR2 FQNEAQ (reference sequence). CDR3 length: 13 residues. Trimming cost V 2 bases and J 0 bases, with 3 bases left between them. CDR3 amino acids: CASSLPSTDTQYF. CDR3 nucleotides: TGTGCCAGCAGCTTACCTAGCACAGATACGCAGTATTTT.

The J gene is TRBJ1-1, the V gene TRBV6-1; D may be TRBD1 (5 bases). The CDR3 has 13 amino acids. Trimming removed 8 bases at V and 4 bases at J, with 14 bases between. Germline V gene sequence: CDR1 MNHNS, CDR2 SASEGT. The CDR3 region is CASGFRDTTEAFF. CDR3 in DNA: TGTGCCAGCGGATTCAGGGATACCACTGAAGCTTTCTTT.

This sequence joins TRBV20-1 and TRBJ2-7, with 7 bases lining up with TRBD2. CDR1 DFQATT and CDR2 SNEGSKA come from the germline V gene (reference sequence). V was pared by 2 bases and J by 3 bases, with 10 bases of the junction left unmatched. CDR3 length equals 15 residues. This CDR3 reads CSARITTSWGYEQYF. In nucleotides, the CDR3 is TGCAGTGCTAGAATAACGACTAGCTGGGGCTACGAGCAGTACTTC.

The gene calls are TRBV6-5 and TRBJ2-5, with TRBD2 matching over 8 bases. This CDR3 spans 16 amino acids. V gave up 4 bases and J gave up 2 bases; unmatched junction bases: 9. CDR1 and CDR2 (germline): MNHEY, SVGAGI. Here the CDR3 reads CASSSPSSGGQETQYF. The CDR3 bases are TGTGCCAGCAGTTCCCCTTCCAGCGGGGGTCAAGAGACCCAGTACTTC.

In its sample, this clonotype was seen once. The rearrangement joins TRBV10-3 to TRBJ1-2; maybe TRBD1 (5 bases). This CDR3 comprises 15 residues. Germline V CDR1 and CDR2: ENHRY, SYGVKD. V lost 10 bases to trimming and J lost 4 bases, with 22 bases between them. The DNA for the CDR3 is TGTGCCACTCCCGGGACCGAAGAAAACTCCTATGGCTACACCTTC. Its translation is CATPGTEENSYGYTF.

The chain combines TRBV6-6 with TRBJ1-1; 8 bases are shared with TRBD1. V lost 4 bases, J lost 4 bases, and 5 bases stayed unmatched. The CDR3 spans 14 residues. From germline, CDR1 is MNHNY and CDR2 SVGAGI (reference sequence). For the CDR3, the DNA is TGTGCCAGCAGTTTCTACGGACAGGGCACTGAAGCTTTCTTT. It encodes CASSFYGQGTEAFF.

The J gene is TRBJ1-2, the V gene TRBV20-1; TRBD1 agrees at 9 bases. There are 12 residues in the CDR3. J gave up 10 bases and V 6 bases, and 9 bases lay outside the gene matches. The V gene's germline CDR1 is DFQATT and CDR2 SNEGSKA (reference sequence). CDR3 protein: CSASGTGYSYTF. Here the CDR3 DNA reads TGCAGTGCGTCCGGGACAGGGTATTCCTACACCTTC.

The rearrangement links TRBV6-2 or TRBV6-3 to TRBJ2-5; D might be TRBD2 (5 bases). The CDR3 is made up of 15 amino acids. V was clipped by 7 bases and J by 4 bases, with 19 bases between them. Germline loops: CDR1 MNHEY, CDR2 SVGEGT. CDR3: CASTRGAVQGETQYF. The DNA of the CDR3 is TGTGCCAGCACCCGCGGAGCGGTCCAAGGAGAGACCCAGTACTTC.

V gene TRBV29-1 combines with J gene TRBJ2-5; D remains unclear. The CDR3 has 11 residues. V was pared by 3 bases and J by 1 base, with 3 bases between. In germline, CDR1 is SQVTM, CDR2 ANQGSEA. The CDR3 spells CSVEVQETQYF. The CDR3 bases are TGCAGCGTTGAGGTCCAAGAGACCCAGTACTTC. Based on the CDR3 plus reference TRBV29-1 and TRBJ2-5, the full variable domain is SAVISQKPSRDICQRGTSLTIQCQVDSQVTMMFWYRQQPGQSLTLIATANQGSEATYESGFVIDKFPISRPNLTFSTLTVSNMSPEDSSIYLCSVEVQETQYFGPGTRLLVL.